This T cell receptor (beta chain) was captured by sequencing in a study of blood T cells in healthy people across ages. V lost 4 bases to trimming and J lost 1 base, with 21 bases between them. This CDR3 region has 18 residues. Germline V gene lookup returns CDR1 SGHTA and CDR2 FQGNSA. The second PCR ran roughly 6 to 11 cycles with a sample-barcoded 5' primer and J-beta primers. TCRdb passed the 5' RACE reads through MiXCR, listing each CDR3 protein once. This table holds roughly 500,000 distinct CDR3 sequences, 27% found once. The TCR was taken from a woman in her 70s in good health. The specimen sequenced was blood. The chain recombines TRBV7-2 with TRBJ2-3; D gene unclear. CDR3 nucleotides: TGTGCCAGCAGCTCAATATTAATTAGCCGGCCCCGCACAGATACGCAGTATTTT. This gives the protein CASSSILISRPRTDTQYF.